This TCR beta chain was obtained from a study of shared clonotypes between healthy human individuals. Original data processing: ImmunoSEQ sequences covered only the junction and lacked quality scores; filtering therefore differed. Here immunoSEQ multiplex PCR was the method, and the copy in TCRdb shows in-frame clones only, minus some. V and J calls and clone size follow that table, whereas D and trimming were derived from the DNA. The top ten hold under 1.5% of the sample, which has around 2,000,000 clones, approximately 95% seen once. Naive CD8 cells lacked CD45RO and underwent positive selection for CCR7, leaving out terminally differentiated effector memory CD45RA+ cells. Germline V CDR1 and CDR2: LGHNA, YSLEER. V lost 0 bases and J 8 bases, leaving 19 bases between the germline ends. The CDR3 totals 17 residues.

This clonotype was obtained from a young man in good health. The chain couples TRBV4-3 to TRBJ2-2; possibly TRBD2 for D (5 bases). What was sequenced was naive CD8+ T cells sorted from blood. CDR3 residues: CASSQDILYEGLGELFF. For the CDR3, the DNA is TGCGCCAGCAGCCAAGATATCCTATATGAGGGATTGGGGGAGCTGTTTTTT.